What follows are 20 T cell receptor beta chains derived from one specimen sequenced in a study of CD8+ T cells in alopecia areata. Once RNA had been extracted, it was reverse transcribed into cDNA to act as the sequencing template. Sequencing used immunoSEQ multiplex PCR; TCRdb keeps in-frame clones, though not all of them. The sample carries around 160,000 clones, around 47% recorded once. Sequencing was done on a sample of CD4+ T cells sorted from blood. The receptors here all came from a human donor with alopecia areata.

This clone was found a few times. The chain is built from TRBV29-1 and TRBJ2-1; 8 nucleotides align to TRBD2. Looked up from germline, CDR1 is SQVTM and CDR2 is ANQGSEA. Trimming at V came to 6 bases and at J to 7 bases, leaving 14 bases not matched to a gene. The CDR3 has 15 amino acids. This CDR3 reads CSVLVSGGPRNEQFF. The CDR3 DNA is TGCAGCGTCTTGGTTTCGGGAGGGCCTCGAAATGAGCAGTTCTTC.

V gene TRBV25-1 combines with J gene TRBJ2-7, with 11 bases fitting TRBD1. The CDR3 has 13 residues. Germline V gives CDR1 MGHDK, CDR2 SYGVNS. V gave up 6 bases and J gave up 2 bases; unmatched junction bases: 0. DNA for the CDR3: TGTGCCAGCAGGGGACAGGGGGCCTACGAGCAGTACTTC. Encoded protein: CASRGQGAYEQYF.

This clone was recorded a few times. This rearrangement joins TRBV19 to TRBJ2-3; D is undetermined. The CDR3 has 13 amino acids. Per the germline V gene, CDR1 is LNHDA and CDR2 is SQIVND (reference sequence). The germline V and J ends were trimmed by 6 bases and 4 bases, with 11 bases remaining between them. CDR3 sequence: CASSRGPPDTQYF. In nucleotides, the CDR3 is TGTGCCAGTAGCAGAGGACCGCCAGATACGCAGTATTTT.

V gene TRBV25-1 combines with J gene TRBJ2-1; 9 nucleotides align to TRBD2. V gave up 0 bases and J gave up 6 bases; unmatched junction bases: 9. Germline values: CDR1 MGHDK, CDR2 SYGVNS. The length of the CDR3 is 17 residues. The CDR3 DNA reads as TGTGCCAGCAGTGAATATTCCGCGGGAGGGCCTAGCAATGAGCAGTTCTTC. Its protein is CASSEYSAGGPSNEQFF.

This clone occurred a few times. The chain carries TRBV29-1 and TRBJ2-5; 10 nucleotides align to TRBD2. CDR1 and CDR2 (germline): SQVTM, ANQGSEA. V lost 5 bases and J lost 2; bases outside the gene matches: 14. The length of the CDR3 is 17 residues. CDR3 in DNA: TGCAGCGTTCTGGGGCTAGCGGGAGCTGGGCGACAAGAGACCCAGTACTTC. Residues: CSVLGLAGAGRQETQYF.

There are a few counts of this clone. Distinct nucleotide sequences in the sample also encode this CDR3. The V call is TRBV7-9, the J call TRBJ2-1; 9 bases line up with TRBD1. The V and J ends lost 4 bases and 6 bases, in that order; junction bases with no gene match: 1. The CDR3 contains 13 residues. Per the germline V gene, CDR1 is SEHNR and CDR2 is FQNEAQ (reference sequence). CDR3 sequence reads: CASSSDRGNEQFF. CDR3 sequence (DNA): TGTGCCAGCAGCTCGGACAGGGGCAATGAGCAGTTCTTC.

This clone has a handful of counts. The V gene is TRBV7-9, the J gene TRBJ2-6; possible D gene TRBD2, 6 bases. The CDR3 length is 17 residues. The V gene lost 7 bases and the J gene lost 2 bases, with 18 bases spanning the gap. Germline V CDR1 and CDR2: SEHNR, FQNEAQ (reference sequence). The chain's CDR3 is CASISRDGGTGANVLTF. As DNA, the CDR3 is TGTGCCAGCATCTCACGGGACGGGGGTACTGGGGCCAACGTCCTGACTTTC.

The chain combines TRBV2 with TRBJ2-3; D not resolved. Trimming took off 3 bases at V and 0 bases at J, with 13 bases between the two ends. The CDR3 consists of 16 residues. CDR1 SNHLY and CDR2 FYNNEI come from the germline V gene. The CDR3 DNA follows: TGTGCCAGCAGTGACCCAAAGACATCTAGCACAGATACGCAGTATTTT. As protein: CASSDPKTSSTDTQYF.

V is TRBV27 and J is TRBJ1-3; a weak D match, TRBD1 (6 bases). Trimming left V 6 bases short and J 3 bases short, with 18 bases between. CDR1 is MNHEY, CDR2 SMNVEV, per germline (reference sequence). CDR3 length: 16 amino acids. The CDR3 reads CASSRGRGGLGNTIYF. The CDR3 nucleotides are TGTGCCAGCAGCCGGGGCCGGGGGGGGCTTGGAAACACCATATATTTT.

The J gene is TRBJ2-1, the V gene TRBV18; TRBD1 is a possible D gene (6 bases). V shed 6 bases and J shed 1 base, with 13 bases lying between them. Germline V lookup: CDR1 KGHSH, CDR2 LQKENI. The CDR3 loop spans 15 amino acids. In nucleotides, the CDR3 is TGTGCCAGCTCCCCCCAACAGGGATCCTACAATGAGCAGTTCTTC. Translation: CASSPQQGSYNEQFF.

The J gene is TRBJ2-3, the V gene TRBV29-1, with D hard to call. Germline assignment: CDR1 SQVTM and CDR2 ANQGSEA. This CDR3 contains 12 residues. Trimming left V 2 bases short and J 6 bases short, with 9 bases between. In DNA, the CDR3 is TGCAGCGTTGAAACTGTTCTGGATACGCAGTATTTT. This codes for CSVETVLDTQYF.

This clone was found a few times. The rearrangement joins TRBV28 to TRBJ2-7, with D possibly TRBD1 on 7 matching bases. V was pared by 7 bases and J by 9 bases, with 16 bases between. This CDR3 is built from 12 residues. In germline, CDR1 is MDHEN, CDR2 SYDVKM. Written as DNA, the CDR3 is TGTGCCAGCAAGAACCAGGGGGGTAGGCAGTACTTC. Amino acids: CASKNQGGRQYF.

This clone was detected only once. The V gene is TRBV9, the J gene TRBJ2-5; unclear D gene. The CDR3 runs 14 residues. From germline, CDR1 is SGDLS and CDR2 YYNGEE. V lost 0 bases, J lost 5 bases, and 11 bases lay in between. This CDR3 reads CASSVGVTVETQYF. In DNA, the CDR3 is TGTGCCAGCAGCGTAGGGGTGACGGTGGAGACCCAGTACTTC.

The CDR3 reads CASSSNPGAPETQYF. CDR3 DNA: TGTGCCAGTAGTTCGAACCCGGGAGCCCCCGAGACCCAGTACTTC. The genes are TRBV19 and TRBJ2-5, with a possible D match to TRBD2 (6 bases). The germline V gene encodes CDR1 LNHDA and CDR2 SQIVND (reference sequence). CDR3 length equals 15 residues. V was pared by 5 bases and J by 5 bases, with 18 bases between.

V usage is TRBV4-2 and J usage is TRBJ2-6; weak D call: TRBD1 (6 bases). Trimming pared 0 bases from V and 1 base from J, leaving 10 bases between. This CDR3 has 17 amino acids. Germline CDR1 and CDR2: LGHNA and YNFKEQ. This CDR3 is CASSQDRTASGANVLTF. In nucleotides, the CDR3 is TGTGCCAGCAGCCAAGATCGGACAGCTTCTGGGGCCAACGTCCTGACTTTC.

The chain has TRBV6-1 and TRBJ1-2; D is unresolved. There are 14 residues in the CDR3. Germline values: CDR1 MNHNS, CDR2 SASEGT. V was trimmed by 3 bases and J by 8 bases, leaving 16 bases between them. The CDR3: CASSESGGMRGYTF. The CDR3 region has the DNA TGTGCCAGCAGTGAGTCAGGAGGGATGCGAGGCTACACCTTC.

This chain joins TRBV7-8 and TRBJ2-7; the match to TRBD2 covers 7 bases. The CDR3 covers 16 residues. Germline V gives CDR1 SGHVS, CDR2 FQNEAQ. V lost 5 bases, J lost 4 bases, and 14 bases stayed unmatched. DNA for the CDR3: TGTGCCAGCAGCCCGTCTACCGGGAGGCATATTTACGAGCAGTACTTC. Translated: CASSPSTGRHIYEQYF.

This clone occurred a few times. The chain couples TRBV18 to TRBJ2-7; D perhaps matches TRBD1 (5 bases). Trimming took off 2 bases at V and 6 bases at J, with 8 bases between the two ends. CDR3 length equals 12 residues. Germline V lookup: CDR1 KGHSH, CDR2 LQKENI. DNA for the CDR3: TGTGCCAGCTCACCAGACAGCTCCGAGCAGTACTTC. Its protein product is CASSPDSSEQYF. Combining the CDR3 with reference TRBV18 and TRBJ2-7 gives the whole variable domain NAGVMQNPRHLVRRRGQEARLRCSPMKGHSHVYWYRQLPEEGLKFMVYLQKENIIDESGMPKERFSAEFPKEGPSILRIQQVVRGDSAAYFCASSPDSSEQYFGPGTRLTVT.

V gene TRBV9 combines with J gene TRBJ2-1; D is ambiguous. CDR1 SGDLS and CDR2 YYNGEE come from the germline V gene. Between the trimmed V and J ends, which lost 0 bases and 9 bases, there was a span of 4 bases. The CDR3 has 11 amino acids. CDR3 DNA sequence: TGTGCCAGCAGCGTAGCGGGTGAGCAGTTCTTC. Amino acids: CASSVAGEQFF.

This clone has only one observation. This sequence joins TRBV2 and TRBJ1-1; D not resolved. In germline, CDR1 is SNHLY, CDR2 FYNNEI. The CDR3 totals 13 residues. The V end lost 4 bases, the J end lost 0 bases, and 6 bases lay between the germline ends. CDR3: CASSVGMNTEAFF. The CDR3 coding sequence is TGTGCCAGCAGTGTAGGTATGAACACTGAAGCTTTCTTT.